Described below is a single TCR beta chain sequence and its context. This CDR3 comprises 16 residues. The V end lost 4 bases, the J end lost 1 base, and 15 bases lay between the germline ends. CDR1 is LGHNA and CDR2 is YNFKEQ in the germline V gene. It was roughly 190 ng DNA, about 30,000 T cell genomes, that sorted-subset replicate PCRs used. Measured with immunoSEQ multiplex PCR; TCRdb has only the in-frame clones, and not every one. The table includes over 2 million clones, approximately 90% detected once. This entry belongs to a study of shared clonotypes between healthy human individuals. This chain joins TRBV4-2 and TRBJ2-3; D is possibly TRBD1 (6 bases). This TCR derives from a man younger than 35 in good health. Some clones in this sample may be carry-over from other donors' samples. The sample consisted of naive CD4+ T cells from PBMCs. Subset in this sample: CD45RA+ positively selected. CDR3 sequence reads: CASSPLSPGGTDTQYF. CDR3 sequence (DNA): TGTGCCAGCAGCCCACTATCTCCAGGGGGCACAGATACGCAGTATTTT.